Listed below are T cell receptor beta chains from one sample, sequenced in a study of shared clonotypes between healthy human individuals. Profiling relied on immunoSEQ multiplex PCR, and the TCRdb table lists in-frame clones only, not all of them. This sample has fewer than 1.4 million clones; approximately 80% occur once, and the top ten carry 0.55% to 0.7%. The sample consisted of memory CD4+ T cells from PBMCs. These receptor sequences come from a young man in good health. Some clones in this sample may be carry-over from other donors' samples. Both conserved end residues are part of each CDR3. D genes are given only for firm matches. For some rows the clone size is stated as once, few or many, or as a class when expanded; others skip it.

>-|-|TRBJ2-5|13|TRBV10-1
CASSESWSETQYF
TGCGCCAGCAGTGAGTCGTGGAGTGAGACCCAGTACTTC
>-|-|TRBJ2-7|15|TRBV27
CASSLSQGNAYEQYF
TGTGCCAGCAGTTTGTCGCAGGGGAACGCCTACGAGCAGTACTTC
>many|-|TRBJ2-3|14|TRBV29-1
CSVGPSASWSTQYF
TGCAGCGTTGGGCCTAGCGCGAGTTGGAGTACGCAGTATTTT
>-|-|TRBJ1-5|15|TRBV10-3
CAISEEQRPNQPQHF
TGTGCCATCAGTGAGGAACAGAGACCCAATCAGCCCCAGCATTTT
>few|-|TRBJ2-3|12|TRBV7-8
CASSPLRDTQYF
TGTGCCAGCAGCCCCCTTCGAGATACGCAGTATTTT
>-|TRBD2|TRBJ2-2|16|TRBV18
CASSPTLAVNTGELFF
TGTGCCAGCTCACCTACCCTAGCGGTAAACACCGGGGAGCTGTTTTTT
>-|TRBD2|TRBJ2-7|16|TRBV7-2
CASSLSPGLASNEQYF
TGTGCCAGCAGCTTAAGTCCGGGACTAGCCAGTAACGAGCAGTACTTC
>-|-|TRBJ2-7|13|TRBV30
CGWRSTKLYEQYF
TGTGGCTGGAGATCGACAAAACTCTACGAGCAGTACTTC
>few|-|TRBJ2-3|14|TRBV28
CASIDPLGADTQYF
TGTGCCAGCATCGATCCCCTTGGAGCAGATACGCAGTATTTT
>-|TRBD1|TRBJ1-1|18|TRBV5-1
CASSGAYRDRGDDTEAFF
TGCGCCAGCAGCGGAGCCTACCGGGACAGGGGCGATGACACTGAAGCTTTCTTT
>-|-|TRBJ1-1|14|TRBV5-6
CASSLGGMNTEAFF
TGTGCCAGCAGCTTGGGCGGGATGAACACTGAAGCTTTCTTT
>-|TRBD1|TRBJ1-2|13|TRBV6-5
CASSSGDSYGYTF
TGTGCCAGCAGTTCGGGGGACAGCTATGGCTACACCTTC
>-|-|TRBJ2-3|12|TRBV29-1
CSATPGPDTQYF
TGCAGCGCAACCCCGGGGCCAGATACGCAGTATTTT
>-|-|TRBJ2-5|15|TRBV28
CASSFTTHSQETQYF
TGTGCCAGCAGTTTCACTACCCATTCTCAAGAGACCCAGTACTTC
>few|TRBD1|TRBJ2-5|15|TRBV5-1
CASSIGTDDQETQYF
TGCGCCAGCAGCATTGGGACAGACGACCAAGAGACCCAGTACTTC
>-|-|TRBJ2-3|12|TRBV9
CASSVVSDTQYF
TGTGCCAGCAGCGTAGTGTCAGATACGCAGTATTTT
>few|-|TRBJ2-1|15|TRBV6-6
CASIPGHTAYNEQFF
TGTGCCAGCATCCCGGGACATACCGCTTACAATGAGCAGTTCTTC
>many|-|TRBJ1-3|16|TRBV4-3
CASSQGGPGVGNTIYF
TGCGCCAGCAGCCAAGGCGGTCCCGGAGTCGGAAACACCATATATTTT
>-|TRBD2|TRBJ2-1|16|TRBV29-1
CSALTPSGRSYNEQFF
TGCAGCGCTCTAACCCCTAGCGGGAGGTCCTACAATGAGCAGTTCTTC
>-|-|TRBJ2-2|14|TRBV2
CASRPFLTVGELFF
TGTGCCAGCAGGCCTTTTTTGACAGTCGGGGAGCTGTTTTTT
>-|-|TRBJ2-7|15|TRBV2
CASSEDKGPTYEQYF
TGTGCCAGCAGTGAAGATAAGGGGCCAACCTACGAGCAGTACTTC
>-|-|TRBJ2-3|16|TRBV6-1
CASSEETRWGTDTQYF
TGTGCCAGCAGTGAAGAGACTAGATGGGGCACAGATACGCAGTATTTT
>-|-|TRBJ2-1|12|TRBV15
CATSSRDNEQFF
TGTGCCACCAGCAGCAGGGACAATGAGCAGTTCTTC
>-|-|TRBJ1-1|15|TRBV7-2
CASSPFGSMYTEAFF
TGTGCCAGCAGCCCTTTTGGCAGTATGTACACTGAAGCTTTCTTT
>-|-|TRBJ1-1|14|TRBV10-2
CASSEPGRNTEAFF
TGCGCCAGCAGTGAGCCGGGACGGAACACTGAAGCTTTCTTT
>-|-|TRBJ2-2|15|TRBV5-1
CASSRTWGGTGELFF
TGCGCCAGCAGCCGGACTTGGGGAGGCACCGGGGAGCTGTTTTTT
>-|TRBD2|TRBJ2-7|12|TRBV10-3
CAISPTSGSEYF
TGTGCCATCAGCCCTACTAGCGGGAGCGAATACTTC
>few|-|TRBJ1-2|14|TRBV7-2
CASSLRGTRDGYTF
TGTGCCAGCAGTCTCCGGGGGACCCGGGATGGCTACACCTTC
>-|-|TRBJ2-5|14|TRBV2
CASSRSYREETQYF
TGTGCCAGCAGTCGGTCATATCGGGAAGAGACCCAGTACTTC
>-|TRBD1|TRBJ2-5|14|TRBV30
CACVGGGIEETQYF
TGTGCCTGTGTAGGGGGCGGAATCGAAGAGACCCAGTACTTC
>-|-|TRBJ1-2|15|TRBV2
CASSEGPGTSYGYTF
TGTGCCAGCAGTGAGGGGCCAGGGACCAGCTATGGCTACACCTTC
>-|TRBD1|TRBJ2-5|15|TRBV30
CAWSVWTGGQETQYF
TGTGCCTGGAGTGTATGGACAGGGGGCCAAGAGACCCAGTACTTC
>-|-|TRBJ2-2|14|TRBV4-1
CASSQKFVTGELFF
TGCGCCAGCAGCCAAAAGTTCGTAACCGGGGAGCTGTTTTTT
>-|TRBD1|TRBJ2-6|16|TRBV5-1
CASSLTGATGANVLTF
TGCGCCAGCAGCCTGACAGGGGCCACTGGGGCCAACGTCCTGACTTTC
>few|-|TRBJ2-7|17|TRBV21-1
CASSKAGLRKGGHEQYF
TGTGCCAGCAGCAAAGCTGGACTTCGAAAAGGGGGCCACGAGCAGTACTTC
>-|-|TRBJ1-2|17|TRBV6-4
CASSDPLKAPTSYGYTF
TGTGCCAGCAGTGACCCGCTAAAGGCGCCGACGTCCTATGGCTACACCTTC
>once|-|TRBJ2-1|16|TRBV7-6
CASSLVRGLGVNEQFF
TGTGCCAGCAGCTTAGTTAGGGGCTTGGGTGTTAATGAGCAGTTCTTC
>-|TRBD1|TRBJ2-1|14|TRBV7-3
CASSSQGANNEQFF
TGTGCCAGCAGCTCACAGGGGGCAAACAATGAGCAGTTCTTC
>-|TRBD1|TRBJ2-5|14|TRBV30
CAWSAGTEQETQYF
TGTGCCTGGAGCGCAGGGACAGAACAAGAGACCCAGTACTTC
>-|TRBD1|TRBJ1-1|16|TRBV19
CASSIPGTGGRDEAFF
TGTGCCAGTAGTATTCCCGGGACAGGCGGCCGGGATGAAGCTTTCTTT
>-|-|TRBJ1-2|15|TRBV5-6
CASSQRRAGTYGYTF
TGTGCCAGCAGCCAACGCAGGGCCGGAACCTATGGCTACACCTTC
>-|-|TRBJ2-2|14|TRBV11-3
CASSYDRNTGELFF
TGTGCCAGCAGCTACGACAGGAACACCGGGGAGCTGTTTTTT
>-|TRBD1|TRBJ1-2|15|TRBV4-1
CASSQDSTGGYGYTF
TGCGCCAGCAGCCAAGATAGCACAGGGGGCTATGGCTACACCTTC
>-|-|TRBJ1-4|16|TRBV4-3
CASSQVGSGPAEKLFF
TGCGCCAGCAGCCAAGTGGGGTCTGGCCCGGCGGAAAAACTGTTTTTT
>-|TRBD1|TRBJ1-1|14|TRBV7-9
CASSLGQVFGEAFF
TGTGCCAGCTCCCTAGGACAGGTCTTTGGTGAAGCTTTCTTT
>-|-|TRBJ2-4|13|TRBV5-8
CASSLGGRNIQYF
TGTGCCAGCAGCTTGGGTGGGCGAAACATTCAGTACTTC
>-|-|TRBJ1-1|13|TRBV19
CATKRQMNTEAFF
TGTGCCACGAAGAGACAGATGAACACTGAAGCTTTCTTT
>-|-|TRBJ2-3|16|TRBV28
CASSLSASPSTDTQYF
TGTGCCAGCAGTTTGTCCGCCAGCCCTAGCACAGATACGCAGTATTTT
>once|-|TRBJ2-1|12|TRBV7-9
CASSSNHNEQFF
TGTGCCAGCAGCTCAAACCACAATGAGCAGTTCTTC
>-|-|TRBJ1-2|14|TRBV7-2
CASSLYGNNYGYTF
TGTGCCAGCAGCTTATACGGCAATAACTATGGCTACACCTTC
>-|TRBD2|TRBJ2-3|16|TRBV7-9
CASSSTGGAHTDTQYF
TGTGCCAGCAGCTCCACCGGGGGGGCTCACACAGATACGCAGTATTTT
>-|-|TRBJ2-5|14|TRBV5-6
CASSPGPGKETQYF
TGTGCCAGCAGCCCAGGGCCGGGAAAAGAGACCCAGTACTTC
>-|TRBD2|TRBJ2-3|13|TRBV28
CASKGGGTDTQYF
TGTGCCAGCAAGGGAGGGGGCACAGATACGCAGTATTTT
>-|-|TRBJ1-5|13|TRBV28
CASSLRREEPQHF
TGTGCCAGCAGCCTACGTCGGGAGGAGCCCCAGCATTTT
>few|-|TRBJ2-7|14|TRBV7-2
CASSLDHQPSEQYF
TGTGCCAGCAGCTTAGACCACCAACCCAGCGAGCAGTACTTC
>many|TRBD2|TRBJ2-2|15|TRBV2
CASGLAGGPTGELFF
TGTGCCAGCGGGCTAGCGGGAGGGCCCACCGGGGAGCTGTTTTTT